This TCR beta chain was captured by sequencing in a study of molecular identifiers for immune sequencing clone quantification. The study's findings and limits: Identical TCR molecules sharing a barcode could underestimate highly expanded clone sizes.

Bulk TCR library preparation followed previously described methods with listed TCR primers. Each CDR3 protein gets one entry after TCRdb re-called the PCR reads with MiXCR. The sample lists some 65,000 distinct CDR3 sequences; less than 20% were seen once. This CDR3 spans 14 amino acids. V was pared by 6 bases and J by 4 bases, with 12 bases between. The germline V gene has CDR1 MNHEY and CDR2 SMNVEV (reference sequence). With 10%, 30% or 50% of RNA, about 17,000 to 1,100,000 naive CD8 T cells were sequenced. Ten or more counts support this clonotype. No antigen is known for it. The chain has TRBV27 and TRBJ2-2, with D tentatively TRBD1 or TRBD2 (7 bases each). Source material: naive CD8+ T cells from blood, with Jurkat cell RNA spiked in. The subset is: FACS-sorted CD8+CD4-CCR7+CD45RA+ naive T cells. The sequence came from a human donor in good health. Some libraries in this study had Jurkat cell RNA spiked in. DNA of the CDR3: TGTGCCAGCAGAGCGGGACAGTCCACCGGGGAGCTGTTTTTT. This sequence encodes CASRAGQSTGELFF.